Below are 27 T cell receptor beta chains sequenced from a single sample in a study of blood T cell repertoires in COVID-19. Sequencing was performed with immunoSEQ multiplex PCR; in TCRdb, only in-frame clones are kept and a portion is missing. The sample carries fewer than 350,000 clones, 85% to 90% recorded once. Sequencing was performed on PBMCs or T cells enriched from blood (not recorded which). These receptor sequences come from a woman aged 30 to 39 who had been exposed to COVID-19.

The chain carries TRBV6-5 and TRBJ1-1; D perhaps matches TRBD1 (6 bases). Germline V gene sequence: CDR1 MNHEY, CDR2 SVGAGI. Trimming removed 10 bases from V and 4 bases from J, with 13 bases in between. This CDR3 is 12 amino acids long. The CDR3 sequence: CAIRRGPTEAFF. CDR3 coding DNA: TGTGCCATTCGCAGGGGACCCACTGAAGCTTTCTTT.

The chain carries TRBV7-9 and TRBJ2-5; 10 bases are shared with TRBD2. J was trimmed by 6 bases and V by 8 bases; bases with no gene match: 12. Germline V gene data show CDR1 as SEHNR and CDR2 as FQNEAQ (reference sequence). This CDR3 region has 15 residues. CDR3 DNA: TGTGCCAGCCTTCAGGAAGCGGGAGGGCCAAAGACCCAGTACTTC. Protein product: CASLQEAGGPKTQYF.

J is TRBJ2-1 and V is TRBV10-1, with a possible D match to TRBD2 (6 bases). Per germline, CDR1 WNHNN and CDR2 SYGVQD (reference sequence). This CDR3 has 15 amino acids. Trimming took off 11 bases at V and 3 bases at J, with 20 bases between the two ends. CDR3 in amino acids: CARTNGSRIYNEQFF. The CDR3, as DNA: TGCGCCCGCACCAACGGGAGTAGAATCTACAATGAGCAGTTCTTC.

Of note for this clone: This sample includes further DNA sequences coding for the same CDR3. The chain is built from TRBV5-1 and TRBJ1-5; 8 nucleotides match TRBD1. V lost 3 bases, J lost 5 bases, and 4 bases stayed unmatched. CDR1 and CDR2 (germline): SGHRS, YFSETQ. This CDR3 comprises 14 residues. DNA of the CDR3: TGCGCCAGCAGCTCACAGGGGGGAGATCAGCCCCAGCATTTT. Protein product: CASSSQGGDQPQHF.

CDR3 protein: CASSRDRSSYEQYF. CDR3 nucleotides: TGTGCCAGCTCCCGGGACAGGAGCTCCTACGAGCAGTACTTC. The V call is TRBV27, the J call TRBJ2-7; TRBD1 matches 8 bases. The CDR3 loop spans 14 amino acids. V shed 8 bases and J 0 bases; nucleotides not matched to a gene: 6. Per the germline V gene, CDR1 is MNHEY and CDR2 is SMNVEV (reference sequence).

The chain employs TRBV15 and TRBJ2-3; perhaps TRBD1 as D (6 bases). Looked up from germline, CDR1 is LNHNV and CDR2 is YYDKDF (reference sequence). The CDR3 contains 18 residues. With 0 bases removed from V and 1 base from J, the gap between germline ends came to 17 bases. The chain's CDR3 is CATSRDSRGPQGTDTQYF. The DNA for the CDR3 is TGTGCCACCAGCAGAGATAGCAGGGGACCCCAGGGCACAGATACGCAGTATTTT.

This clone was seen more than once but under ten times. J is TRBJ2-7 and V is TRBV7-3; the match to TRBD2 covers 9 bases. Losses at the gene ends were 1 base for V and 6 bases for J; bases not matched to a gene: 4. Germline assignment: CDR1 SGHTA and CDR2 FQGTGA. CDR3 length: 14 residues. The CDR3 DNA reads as TGTGCCAGCAGCTTAAGGCGGGAGGGCTCCGAGCAGTACTTC. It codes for CASSLRREGSEQYF.

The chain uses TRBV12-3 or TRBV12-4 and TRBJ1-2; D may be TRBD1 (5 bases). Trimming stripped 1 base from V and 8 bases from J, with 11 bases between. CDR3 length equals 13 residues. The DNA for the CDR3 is TGTGCCAGCAGTTTAGGGCAGGGAAACGGCTACACCTTC. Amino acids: CASSLGQGNGYTF.

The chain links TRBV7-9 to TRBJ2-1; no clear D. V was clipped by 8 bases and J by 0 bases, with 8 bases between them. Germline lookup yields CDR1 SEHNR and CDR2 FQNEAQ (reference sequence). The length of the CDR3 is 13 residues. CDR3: CASEVISYNEQFF. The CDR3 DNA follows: TGTGCCAGCGAGGTCATCTCCTACAATGAGCAGTTCTTC.

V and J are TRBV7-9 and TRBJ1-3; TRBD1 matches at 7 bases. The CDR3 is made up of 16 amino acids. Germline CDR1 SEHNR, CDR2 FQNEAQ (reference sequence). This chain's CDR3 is CAAAKGAKGSGNTIYF. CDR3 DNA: TGTGCAGCCGCCAAGGGGGCCAAAGGATCTGGAAACACCATATATTTT.

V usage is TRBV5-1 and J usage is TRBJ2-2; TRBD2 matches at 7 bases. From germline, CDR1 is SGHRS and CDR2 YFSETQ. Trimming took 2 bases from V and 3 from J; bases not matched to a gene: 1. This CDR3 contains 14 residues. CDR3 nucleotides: TGCGCCAGCAGCTTCCGGGGGGACACCGGGGAGCTGTTTTTT. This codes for CASSFRGDTGELFF. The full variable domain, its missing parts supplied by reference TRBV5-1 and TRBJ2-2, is KAGVTQTPRYLIKTRGQQVTLSCSPISGHRSVSWYQQTPGQGLQFLFEYFSETQRNKGNFPGRFSGRQFSNSRSEMNVSTLELGDSALYLCASSFRGDTGELFFGEGSRLTVL.

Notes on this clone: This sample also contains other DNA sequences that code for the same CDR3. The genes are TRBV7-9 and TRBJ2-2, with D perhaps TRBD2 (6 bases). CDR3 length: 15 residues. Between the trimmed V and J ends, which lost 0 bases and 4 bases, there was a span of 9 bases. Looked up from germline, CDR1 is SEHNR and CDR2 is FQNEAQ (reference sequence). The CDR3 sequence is CASSLAGGATGELFF. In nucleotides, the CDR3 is TGTGCCAGCAGCTTAGCGGGGGGAGCCACCGGGGAGCTGTTTTTT.

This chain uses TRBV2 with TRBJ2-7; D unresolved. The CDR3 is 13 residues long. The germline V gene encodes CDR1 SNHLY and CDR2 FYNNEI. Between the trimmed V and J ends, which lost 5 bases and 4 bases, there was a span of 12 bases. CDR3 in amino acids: CASSSAGPYEQYF. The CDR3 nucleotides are TGTGCCAGCAGTTCGGCAGGCCCTTACGAGCAGTACTTC.

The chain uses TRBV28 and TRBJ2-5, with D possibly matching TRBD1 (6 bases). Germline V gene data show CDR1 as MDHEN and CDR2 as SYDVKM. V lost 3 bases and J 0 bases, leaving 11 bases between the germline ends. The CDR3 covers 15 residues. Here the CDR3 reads CASSFQDRHQETQYF. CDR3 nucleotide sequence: TGTGCCAGCAGTTTCCAGGACAGACACCAAGAGACCCAGTACTTC.

CDR3 region: CASTTAGNNEQFF. In DNA form, the CDR3 reads TGTGCCAGCACCACAGCGGGAAACAATGAGCAGTTCTTC. The chain couples TRBV6-5 to TRBJ2-1; 7 nucleotides match TRBD2. Trimming at V came to 7 bases and at J to 5 bases, leaving 5 bases not matched to a gene. The germline gives CDR1 MNHEY, CDR2 SVGAGI. The CDR3 has 13 residues.

This CDR3 reads CASSTSDSSSSYEQYF. CDR3 coding DNA: TGTGCCAGCAGCACCTCCGACAGTTCTAGCTCCTACGAGCAGTACTTC. The J gene is TRBJ2-7, the V gene TRBV7-9, with D possibly matching TRBD1 (5 bases). This CDR3 comprises 16 residues. With 5 bases removed from V and 0 bases from J, the gap between germline ends came to 17 bases. The germline CDR1 and CDR2 sequences are SEHNR and FQNEAQ (reference sequence).

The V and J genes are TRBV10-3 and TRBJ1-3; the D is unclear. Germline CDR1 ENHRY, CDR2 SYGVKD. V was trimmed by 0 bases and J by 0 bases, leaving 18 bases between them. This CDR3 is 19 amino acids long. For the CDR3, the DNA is TGTGCCATCAGTGAGTCGCATCCCTTACTTACGAGCTCTGGAAACACCATATATTTT. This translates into CAISESHPLLTSSGNTIYF.

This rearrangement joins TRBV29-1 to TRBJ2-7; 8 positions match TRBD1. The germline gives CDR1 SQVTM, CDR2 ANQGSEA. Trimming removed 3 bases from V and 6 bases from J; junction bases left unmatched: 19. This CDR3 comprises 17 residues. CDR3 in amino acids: CSVDGWVERTGLGEQYF. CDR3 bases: TGCAGCGTTGATGGATGGGTCGAGAGGACAGGGCTGGGCGAGCAGTACTTC.

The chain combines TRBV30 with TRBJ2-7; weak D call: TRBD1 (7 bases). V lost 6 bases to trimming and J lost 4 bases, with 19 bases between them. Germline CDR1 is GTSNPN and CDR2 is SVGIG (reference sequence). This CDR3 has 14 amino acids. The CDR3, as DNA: TGTGCCTGCCAAAGGCGGGACAGCAAGTACGAGCAGTACTTC. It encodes CACQRRDSKYEQYF.

The CDR3 spells CASSSTGEEDTQYF. The CDR3 DNA reads TGTGCCAGCAGCTCGACAGGGGAGGAAGATACGCAGTATTTT. V gene TRBV5-6 combines with J gene TRBJ2-3; 8 bases match TRBD1. V was pared by 3 bases and J by 5 bases, with 5 bases of the junction left unmatched. From germline, CDR1 is SGHDT and CDR2 YYEEEE. There are 14 residues in the CDR3.

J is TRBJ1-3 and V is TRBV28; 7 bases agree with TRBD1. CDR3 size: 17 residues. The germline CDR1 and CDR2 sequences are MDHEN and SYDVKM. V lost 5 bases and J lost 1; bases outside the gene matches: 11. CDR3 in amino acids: CASSPKDRPLSGNTIYF. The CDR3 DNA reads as TGTGCCAGCAGTCCCAAGGACAGGCCGTTATCTGGAAACACCATATATTTT.

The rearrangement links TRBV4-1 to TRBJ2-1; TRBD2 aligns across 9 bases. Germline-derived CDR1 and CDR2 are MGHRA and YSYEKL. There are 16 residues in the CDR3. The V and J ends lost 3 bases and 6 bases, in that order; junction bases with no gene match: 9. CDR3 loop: CASSQTGAGGGNEQFF. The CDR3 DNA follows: TGCGCCAGCAGCCAGACCGGGGCGGGAGGGGGCAATGAGCAGTTCTTC.

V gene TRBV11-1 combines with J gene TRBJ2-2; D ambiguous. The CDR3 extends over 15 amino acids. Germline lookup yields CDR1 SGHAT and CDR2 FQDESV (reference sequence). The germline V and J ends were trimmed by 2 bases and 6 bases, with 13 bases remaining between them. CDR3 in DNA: TGTGCCAGCAGCTTAAGTGGGCTGGTTGCCGGGGAGCTGTTTTTT. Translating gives CASSLSGLVAGELFF.

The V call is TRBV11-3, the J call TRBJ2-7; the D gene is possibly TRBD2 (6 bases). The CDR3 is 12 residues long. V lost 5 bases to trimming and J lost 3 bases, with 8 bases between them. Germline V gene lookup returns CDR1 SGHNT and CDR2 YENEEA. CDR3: CASSGAGYEQYF. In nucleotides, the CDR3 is TGTGCCAGCAGCGGAGCGGGCTACGAGCAGTACTTC.

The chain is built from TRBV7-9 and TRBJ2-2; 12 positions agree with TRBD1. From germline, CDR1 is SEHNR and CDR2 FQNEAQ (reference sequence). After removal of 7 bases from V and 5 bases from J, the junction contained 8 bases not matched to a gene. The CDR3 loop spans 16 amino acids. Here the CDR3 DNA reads TGTGCCAGCACCCCGGGACAGGGGGCGGGTACCGGGGAGCTGTTTTTT. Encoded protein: CASTPGQGAGTGELFF.

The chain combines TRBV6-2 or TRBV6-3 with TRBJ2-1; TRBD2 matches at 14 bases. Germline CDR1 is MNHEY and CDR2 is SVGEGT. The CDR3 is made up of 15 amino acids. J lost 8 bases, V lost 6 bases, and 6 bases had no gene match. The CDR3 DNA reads TGTGCCAGCAGCTCCGGACTAGCGGGAGGCCATGAGCAGTTCTTC. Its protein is CASSSGLAGGHEQFF.

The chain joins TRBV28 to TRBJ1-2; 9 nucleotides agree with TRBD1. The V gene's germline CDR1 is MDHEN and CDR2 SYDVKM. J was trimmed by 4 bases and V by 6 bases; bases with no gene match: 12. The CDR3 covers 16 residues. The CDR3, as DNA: TGTGCCAGCAGGGTACCGGGACAGGGTGAGGGCTATGGCTACACCTTC. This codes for CASRVPGQGEGYGYTF.